What follows is one T cell receptor (beta chain) and its context. Data came from immunoSEQ multiplex PCR; TCRdb stores just in-frame clones and leaves some out. The sample shows tens of thousands of clones, 65% to 80% of them seen only once. The data originate from a study of blood T cell repertoires in COVID-19. Germline CDR1 is SGHNT and CDR2 is YYREEE (reference sequence). The CDR3 totals 17 residues. V lost 0 bases to trimming and J lost 5 bases; unmatched junction nucleotides: 8. This chain links TRBV5-4 with TRBJ2-5; 12 positions match TRBD2. Sequencing input: peripheral blood. The sequence was collected from a human donor with active or convalescent COVID-19. The donor label of this sample is uncertain. As DNA, the CDR3 is TGTGCCAGCAGCTTGGCAGTACTAGCGGGAGGACGGGAGACCCAGTACTTC. This sequence encodes CASSLAVLAGGRETQYF.